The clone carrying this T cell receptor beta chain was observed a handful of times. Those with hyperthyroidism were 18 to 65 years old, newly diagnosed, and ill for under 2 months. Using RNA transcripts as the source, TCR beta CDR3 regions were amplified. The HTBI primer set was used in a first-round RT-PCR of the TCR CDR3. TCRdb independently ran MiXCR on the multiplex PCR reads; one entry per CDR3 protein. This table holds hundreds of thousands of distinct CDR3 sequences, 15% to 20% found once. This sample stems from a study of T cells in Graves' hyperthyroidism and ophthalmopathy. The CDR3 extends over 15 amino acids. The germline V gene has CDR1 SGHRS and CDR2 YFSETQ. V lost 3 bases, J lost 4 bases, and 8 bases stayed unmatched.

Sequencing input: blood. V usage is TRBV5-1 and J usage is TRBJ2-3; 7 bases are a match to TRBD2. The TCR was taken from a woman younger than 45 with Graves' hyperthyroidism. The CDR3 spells CASSSQTSFADTQYF. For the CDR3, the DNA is TGCGCCAGCAGCTCTCAGACTAGCTTCGCAGATACGCAGTATTTT.